These 7 T cell receptor beta chains came from one sample sequenced in a study of preoperative IRX-2 immunotherapy in early breast cancer. Profiling relied on immunoSEQ multiplex PCR, and the TCRdb table lists in-frame clones only, not all of them. The sample records about 34,000 clones, 90% to 95% being singletons. Treatment described: preoperative locoregional IRX-2 cytokine immunotherapy. Collection of the sample occurred from a patient treated with IRX-2 immunotherapy. The receptor set was obtained from a human donor with breast cancer.

This sequence joins TRBV15 and TRBJ1-2; D unresolved. Trimming stripped 1 base from V and 7 bases from J, with 4 bases between. The CDR3 covers 11 residues. Germline assignment: CDR1 LNHNV and CDR2 YYDKDF (reference sequence). CDR3 residues: CATSRASGYTF. The CDR3 bases are TGTGCCACCAGCAGAGCGAGTGGCTACACCTTC.

The chain has TRBV9 and TRBJ2-2; possible D gene TRBD2, 7 bases. CDR1 and CDR2 (germline): SGDLS, YYNGEE. This CDR3 has 15 residues. With 1 base removed from V and 4 bases from J, the gap between germline ends came to 11 bases. CDR3 bases: TGTGCCAGCAGCGTACAGGCGGGGGCCACCGGGGAGCTGTTTTTT. Its protein product is CASSVQAGATGELFF.

This chain connects TRBV10-3 to TRBJ2-2; D unresolved. This CDR3 comprises 12 residues. Trimming pared 8 bases from V and 6 bases from J, leaving 10 bases between. The germline V gene has CDR1 ENHRY and CDR2 SYGVKD. Here the CDR3 reads CAILSGAGELFF. CDR3 nucleotides: TGTGCCATCTTATCAGGCGCCGGGGAGCTGTTTTTT.

The chain is built from TRBV25-1 and TRBJ2-7; D not resolved. Between the trimmed V and J ends, which lost 4 bases and 4 bases, there was a span of 17 bases. The CDR3 is 15 residues long. Germline CDR1 is MGHDK and CDR2 is SYGVNS. The CDR3 DNA follows: TGTGCCAGCAGTGCTACTGAAGTACTCAGTTACGAGCAGTACTTC. This gives the protein CASSATEVLSYEQYF.

This sequence joins TRBV7-2 and TRBJ1-2; a possible D gene is TRBD1 (6 bases). CDR1 is SGHTA and CDR2 is FQGNSA in the germline V gene. This CDR3 spans 15 amino acids. V shed 1 base and J shed 2 bases, with 11 bases lying between them. CDR3 loop: CASSLEITGNYGYTF. Written as DNA, the CDR3 is TGTGCCAGCAGCTTAGAAATAACAGGGAACTATGGCTACACCTTC.

The V call is TRBV27, the J call TRBJ2-7; 10 nucleotides agree with TRBD2. This CDR3 region has 16 residues. V trimming: 6 bases; J trimming: 1 base; junction bases outside the gene matches: 9. Germline-derived CDR1 and CDR2 are MNHEY and SMNVEV (reference sequence). The CDR3 sequence is CASSVASGGGSYEQYF. In DNA, the CDR3 is TGTGCCAGCAGCGTGGCTAGCGGGGGAGGTTCCTACGAGCAGTACTTC.

CDR3 sequence (DNA): TGTGCCAGCAGCTCGATGGGGGGCAATCAGCCCCAGCATTTT. As protein: CASSSMGGNQPQHF. J is TRBJ1-5 and V is TRBV7-9; tentative D call: TRBD1 (5 bases). CDR3 length: 14 residues. Deletions cut 4 bases from V and 2 bases from J, with 9 bases between. The germline gives CDR1 SEHNR, CDR2 FQNEAQ (reference sequence). Together with reference TRBV7-9 and TRBJ1-5, the CDR3 gives the full variable domain: DTGVSQNPRHKITKRGQNVTFRCDPISEHNRLYWYRQTLGQGPEFLTYFQNEAQLEKSRLLSDRFSAERPKGSFSTLEIQRTEQGDSAMYLCASSSMGGNQPQHFGDGTRLSIL.